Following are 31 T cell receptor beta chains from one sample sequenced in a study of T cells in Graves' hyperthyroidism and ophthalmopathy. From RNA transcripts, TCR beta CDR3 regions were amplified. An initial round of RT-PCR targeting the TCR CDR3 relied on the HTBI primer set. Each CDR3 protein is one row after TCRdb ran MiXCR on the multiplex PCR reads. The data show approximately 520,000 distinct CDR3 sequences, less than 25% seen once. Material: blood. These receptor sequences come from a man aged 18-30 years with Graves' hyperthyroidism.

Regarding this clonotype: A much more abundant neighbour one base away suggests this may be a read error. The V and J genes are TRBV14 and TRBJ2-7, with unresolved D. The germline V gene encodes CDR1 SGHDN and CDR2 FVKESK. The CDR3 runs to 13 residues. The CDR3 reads CAGSQVLNYEQYF. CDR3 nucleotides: TGTGCCGGCAGCCAAGTTTTAAACTACGAGCAGTACTTC.

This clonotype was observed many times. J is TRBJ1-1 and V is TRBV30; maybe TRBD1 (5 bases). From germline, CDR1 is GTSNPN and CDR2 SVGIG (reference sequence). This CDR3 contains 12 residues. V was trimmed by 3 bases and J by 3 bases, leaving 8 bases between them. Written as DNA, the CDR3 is TGTGCCTGGAGCGGGGGTTACACTGAAGCTTTCTTT. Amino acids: CAWSGGYTEAFF.

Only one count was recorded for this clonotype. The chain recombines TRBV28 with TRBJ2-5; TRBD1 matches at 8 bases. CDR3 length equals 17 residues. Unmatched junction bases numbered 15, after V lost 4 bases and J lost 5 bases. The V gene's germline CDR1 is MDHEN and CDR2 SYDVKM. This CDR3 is CASSSPEVRGPGETQYF. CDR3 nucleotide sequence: TGTGCCAGCAGTTCCCCGGAGGTCAGGGGGCCGGGGGAGACCCAGTACTTC.

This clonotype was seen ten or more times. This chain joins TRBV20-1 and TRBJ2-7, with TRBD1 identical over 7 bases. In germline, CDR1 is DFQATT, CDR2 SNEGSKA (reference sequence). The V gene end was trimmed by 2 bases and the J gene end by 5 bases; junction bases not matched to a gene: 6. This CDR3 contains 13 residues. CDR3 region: CSARRTGLDEQYF. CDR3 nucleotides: TGCAGTGCTAGAAGGACAGGTTTAGACGAGCAGTACTTC.

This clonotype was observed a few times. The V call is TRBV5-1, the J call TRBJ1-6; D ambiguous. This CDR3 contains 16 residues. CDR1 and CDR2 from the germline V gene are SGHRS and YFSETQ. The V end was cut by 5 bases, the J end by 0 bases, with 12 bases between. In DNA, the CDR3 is TGCGCCAGCAGGAGAGAGGCTGGCTCCTATAATTCACCCCTCCACTTT. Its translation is CASRREAGSYNSPLHF.

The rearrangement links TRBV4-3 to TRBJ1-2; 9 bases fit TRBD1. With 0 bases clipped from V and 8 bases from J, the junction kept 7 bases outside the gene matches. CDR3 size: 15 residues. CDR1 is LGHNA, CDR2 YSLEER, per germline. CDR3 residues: CASSQDPTGGRGYTF. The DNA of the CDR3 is TGCGCCAGCAGCCAAGATCCGACAGGGGGTCGGGGCTACACCTTC.

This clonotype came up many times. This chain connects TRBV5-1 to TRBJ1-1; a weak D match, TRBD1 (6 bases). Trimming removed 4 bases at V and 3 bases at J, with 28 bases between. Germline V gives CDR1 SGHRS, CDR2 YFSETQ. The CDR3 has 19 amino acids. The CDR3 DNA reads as TGCGCCAGCAGCCACCCCCGGGGGGGCCTGACTGGCTTGGACACTGAAGCTTTCTTT. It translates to CASSHPRGGLTGLDTEAFF.

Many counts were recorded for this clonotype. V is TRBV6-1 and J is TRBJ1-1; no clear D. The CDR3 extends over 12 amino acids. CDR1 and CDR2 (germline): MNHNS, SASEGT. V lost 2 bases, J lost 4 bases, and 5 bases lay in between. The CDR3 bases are TGTGCCAGCAGTGAAAGGGTCACTGAAGCTTTCTTT. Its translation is CASSERVTEAFF.

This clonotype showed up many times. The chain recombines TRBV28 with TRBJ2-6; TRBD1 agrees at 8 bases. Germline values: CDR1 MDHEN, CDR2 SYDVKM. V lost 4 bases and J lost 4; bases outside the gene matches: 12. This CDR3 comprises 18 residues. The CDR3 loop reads CASSSPGQDTTGANVLTF. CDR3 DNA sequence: TGTGCCAGCAGTTCCCCGGGACAGGATACAACCGGGGCCAACGTCCTGACTTTC.

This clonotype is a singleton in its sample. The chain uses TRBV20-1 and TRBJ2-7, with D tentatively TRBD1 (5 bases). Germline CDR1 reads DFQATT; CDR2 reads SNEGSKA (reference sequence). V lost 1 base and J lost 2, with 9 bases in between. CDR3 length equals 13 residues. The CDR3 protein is CSARGGFAYEQYF. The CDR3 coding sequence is TGCAGTGCTAGAGGGGGCTTCGCCTACGAGCAGTACTTC.

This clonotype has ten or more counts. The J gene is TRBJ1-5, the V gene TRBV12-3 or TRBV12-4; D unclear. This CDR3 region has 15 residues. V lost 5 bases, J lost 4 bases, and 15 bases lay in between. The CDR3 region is CASSLDGFSNQPQHF. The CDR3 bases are TGTGCCAGCAGTCTCGACGGATTTAGTAATCAGCCCCAGCATTTT.

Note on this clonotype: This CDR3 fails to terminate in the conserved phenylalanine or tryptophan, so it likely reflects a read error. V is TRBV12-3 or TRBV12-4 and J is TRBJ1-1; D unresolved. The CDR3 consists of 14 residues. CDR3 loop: CASILDLMNTEAFL. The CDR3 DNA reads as TGTGCCAGCATTTTAGACCTCATGAACACTGAAGCTTTCTTG.

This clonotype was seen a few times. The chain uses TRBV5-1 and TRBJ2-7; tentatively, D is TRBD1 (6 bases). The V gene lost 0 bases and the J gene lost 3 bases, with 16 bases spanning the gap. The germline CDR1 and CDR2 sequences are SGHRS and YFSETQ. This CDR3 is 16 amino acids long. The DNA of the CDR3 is TGCGCCAGCAGCTTGGCAGGGGCCGTAATTTACTACGAGCAGTACTTC. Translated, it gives CASSLAGAVIYYEQYF.

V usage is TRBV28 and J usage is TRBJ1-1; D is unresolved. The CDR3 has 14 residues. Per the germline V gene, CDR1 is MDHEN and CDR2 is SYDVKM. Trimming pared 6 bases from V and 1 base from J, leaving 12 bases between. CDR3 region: CASRPATENTEAFF. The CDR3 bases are TGTGCCAGCAGGCCAGCTACAGAGAACACTGAAGCTTTCTTT.

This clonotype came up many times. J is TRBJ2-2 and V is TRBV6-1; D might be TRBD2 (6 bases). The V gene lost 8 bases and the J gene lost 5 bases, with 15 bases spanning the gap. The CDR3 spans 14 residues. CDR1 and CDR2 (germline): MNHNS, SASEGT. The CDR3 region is CASQPGEVTGELFF. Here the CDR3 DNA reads TGTGCCAGCCAGCCCGGGGAGGTAACCGGGGAGCTGTTTTTT.

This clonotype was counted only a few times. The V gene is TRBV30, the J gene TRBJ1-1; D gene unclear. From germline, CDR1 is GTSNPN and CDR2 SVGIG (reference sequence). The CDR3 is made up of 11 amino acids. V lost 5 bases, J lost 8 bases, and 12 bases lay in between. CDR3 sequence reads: CAWGRMSEAFF. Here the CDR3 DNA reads TGTGCCTGGGGACGGATGAGCGAAGCTTTCTTT.

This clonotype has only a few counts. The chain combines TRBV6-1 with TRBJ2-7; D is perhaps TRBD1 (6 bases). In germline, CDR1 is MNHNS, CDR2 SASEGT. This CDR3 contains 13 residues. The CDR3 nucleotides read TGTGCCAGCTGTGAAAGGACAGCCTACGAGCAGTACGTC. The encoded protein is CASCERTAYEQYV.

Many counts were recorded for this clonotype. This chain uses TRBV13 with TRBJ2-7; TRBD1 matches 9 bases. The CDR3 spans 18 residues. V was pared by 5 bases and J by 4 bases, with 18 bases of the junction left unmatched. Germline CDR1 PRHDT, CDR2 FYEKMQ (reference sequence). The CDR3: CASSPRDRELRDDYEQYF. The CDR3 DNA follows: TGTGCCAGCAGCCCCCGGGACAGGGAGCTGAGGGACGATTACGAGCAGTACTTC.

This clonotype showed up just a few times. CDR3 residues: CASSWVSSNQPQHF. CDR3 sequence (DNA): TGTGCCAGCAGTTGGGTGTCTAGCAATCAGCCCCAGCATTTT. The J gene is TRBJ1-5, the V gene TRBV6-2 or TRBV6-3; D unclear. The CDR3 length is 14 residues. Trimming removed 4 bases at V and 0 bases at J, with 7 bases between. Germline CDR1 MNHEY, CDR2 SVGEGT.

The CDR3 DNA is TGTGCCACCGAAACAGGGGAGGTTAGAGACTATGGCTACACCTTC. Its protein product is CATETGEVRDYGYTF. The V gene is TRBV28, the J gene TRBJ1-2; TRBD1 agrees at 7 bases. The CDR3 is 15 amino acids. The germline V gene has CDR1 MDHEN and CDR2 SYDVKM. Trimming took 10 bases from V and 3 from J; bases not matched to a gene: 14.

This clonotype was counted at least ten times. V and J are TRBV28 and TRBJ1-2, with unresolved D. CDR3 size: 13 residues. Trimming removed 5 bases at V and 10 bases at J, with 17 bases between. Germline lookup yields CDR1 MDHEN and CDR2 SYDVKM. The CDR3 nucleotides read TGTGCCAGCAGTCGTCGGGGTTCCACCGACTACACCTTC. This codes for CASSRRGSTDYTF.

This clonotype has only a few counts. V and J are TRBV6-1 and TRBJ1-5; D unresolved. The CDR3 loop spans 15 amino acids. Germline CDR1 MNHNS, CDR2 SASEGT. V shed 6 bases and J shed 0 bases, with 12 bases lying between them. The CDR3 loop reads CASRAGANSNQPQHF. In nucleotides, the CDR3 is TGTGCCAGCAGGGCAGGCGCAAATAGCAATCAGCCCCAGCATTTT.

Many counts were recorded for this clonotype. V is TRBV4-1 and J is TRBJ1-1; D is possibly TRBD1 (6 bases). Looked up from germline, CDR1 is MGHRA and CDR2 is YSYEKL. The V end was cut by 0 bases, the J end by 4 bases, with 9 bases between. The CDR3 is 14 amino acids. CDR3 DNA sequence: TGCGCCAGCAGCCAAGACGGGACACTCACTGAAGCTTTCTTT. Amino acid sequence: CASSQDGTLTEAFF.

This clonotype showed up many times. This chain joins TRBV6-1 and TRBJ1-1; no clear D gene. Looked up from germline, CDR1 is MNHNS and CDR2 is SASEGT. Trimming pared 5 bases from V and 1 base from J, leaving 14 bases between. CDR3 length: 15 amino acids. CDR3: CASSPWAAPNTEAFF. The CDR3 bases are TGTGCCAGCAGTCCATGGGCGGCCCCGAACACTGAAGCTTTCTTT.

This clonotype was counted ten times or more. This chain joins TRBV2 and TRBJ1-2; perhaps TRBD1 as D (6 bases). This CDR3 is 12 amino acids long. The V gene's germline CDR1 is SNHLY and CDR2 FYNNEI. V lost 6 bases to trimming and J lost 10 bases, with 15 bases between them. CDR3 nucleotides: TGTGCCAGCAGATATGACAGGTTACACTACACCTTC. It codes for CASRYDRLHYTF.

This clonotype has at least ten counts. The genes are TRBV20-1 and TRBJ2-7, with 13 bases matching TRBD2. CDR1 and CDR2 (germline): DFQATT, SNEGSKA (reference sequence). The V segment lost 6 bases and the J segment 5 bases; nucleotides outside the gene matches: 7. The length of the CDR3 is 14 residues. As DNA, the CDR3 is TGCAGTGCAGTAGGACTAGCGGGGGCCCACGAGCAGTACTTC. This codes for CSAVGLAGAHEQYF.

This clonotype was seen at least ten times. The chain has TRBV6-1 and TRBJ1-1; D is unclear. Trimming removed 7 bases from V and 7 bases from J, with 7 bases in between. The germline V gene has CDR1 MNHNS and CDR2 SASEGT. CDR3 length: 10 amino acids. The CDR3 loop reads CASTYSEAFF. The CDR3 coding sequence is TGTGCCAGCACTTACAGTGAAGCTTTCTTT.

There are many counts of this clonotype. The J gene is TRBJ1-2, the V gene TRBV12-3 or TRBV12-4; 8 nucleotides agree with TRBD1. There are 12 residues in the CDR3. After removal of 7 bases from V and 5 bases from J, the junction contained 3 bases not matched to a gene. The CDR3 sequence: CASTRTGYGYTF. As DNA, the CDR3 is TGTGCCAGCACCCGGACAGGGTATGGCTACACCTTC.

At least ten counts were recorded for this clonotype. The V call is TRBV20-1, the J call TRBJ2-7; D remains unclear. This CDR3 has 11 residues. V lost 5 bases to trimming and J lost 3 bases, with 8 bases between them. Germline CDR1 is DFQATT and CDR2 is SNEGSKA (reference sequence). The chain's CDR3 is CSALDLYEQYF. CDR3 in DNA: TGCAGTGCTCTAGACCTCTACGAGCAGTACTTC.

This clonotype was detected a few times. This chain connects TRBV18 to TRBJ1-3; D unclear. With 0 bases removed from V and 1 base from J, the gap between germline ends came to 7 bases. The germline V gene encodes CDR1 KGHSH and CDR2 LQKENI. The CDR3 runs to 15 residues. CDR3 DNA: TGTGCCAGCTCACCACCGGGAAGGTCTGGAAACACCATATATTTT. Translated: CASSPPGRSGNTIYF. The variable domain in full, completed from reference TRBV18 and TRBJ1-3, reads NAGVMQNPRHLVRRRGQEARLRCSPMKGHSHVYWYRQLPEEGLKFMVYLQKENIIDESGMPKERFSAEFPKEGPSILRIQQVVRGDSAAYFCASSPPGRSGNTIYFGEGSWLTVV.

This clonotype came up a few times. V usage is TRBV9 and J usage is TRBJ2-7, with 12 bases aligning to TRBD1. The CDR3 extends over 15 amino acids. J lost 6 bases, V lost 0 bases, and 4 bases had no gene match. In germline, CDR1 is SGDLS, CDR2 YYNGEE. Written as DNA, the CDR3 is TGTGCCAGCAGCGTAGGGGGACAGGGGGCGAGCGAGCAGTACTTC. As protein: CASSVGGQGASEQYF.